This T cell receptor (beta chain) was found in a study of CD8+ T cells in alopecia areata. This clone was counted between two and nine times. V was pared by 5 bases and J by 3 bases, with 17 bases between. Germline CDR1 and CDR2: SGHAT and FQNNGV. This CDR3 is built from 16 residues. Extracted RNA was reverse transcribed into cDNA, the sequencing template. Produced via immunoSEQ multiplex PCR; TCRdb's table is partial and in-frame only. The repertoire holds approximately 150,000 clones, with approximately 70% as singletons. The rearrangement links TRBV11-2 to TRBJ2-1; tentative D call: TRBD2 (7 bases). The TCR was taken from a human donor with alopecia areata. The input for sequencing was CD8+ T cells sorted from blood, taken at week 0. This chain's CDR3 is CASSTRAGAFYNEQFF. CDR3 bases: TGTGCCAGCAGCACCCGGGCGGGGGCCTTCTACAATGAGCAGTTCTTC.